These 17 T cell receptor beta chains share one sample of origin, sequenced in a study of a mutant IDH1 vaccine in newly diagnosed glioma. Time point denoted: baseline, week 1 (first vaccination visit). The sample's treatment: pre-vaccination baseline after standard-of-care therapy. Sequenced by immunoSEQ multiplex PCR; TCRdb stores in-frame clones only, minus some. This table has about 98,000 clones, 80% to 90% appearing once. Sequences were derived from PBMCs, sampled from a glioma patient treated with radiotherapy, temozolomide or both. Source of these receptors: a woman in her 50s with glioma.

The chain links TRBV29-1 to TRBJ2-1; 8 bases are a match to TRBD2. The V segment lost 6 bases and the J segment 0 bases; nucleotides outside the gene matches: 4. The CDR3 has 14 amino acids. CDR1 is SQVTM, CDR2 ANQGSEA, per germline. CDR3 DNA: TGCAGCGTCGCGGGAGGACCCTCCTACAATGAGCAGTTCTTC. Encoded protein: CSVAGGPSYNEQFF.

The rearrangement links TRBV29-1 to TRBJ1-2; maybe TRBD1 (5 bases). The CDR3 length is 13 residues. Trimming shortened V by 7 bases and J by 10 bases, and 22 bases separated the two germline ends. CDR1 SQVTM and CDR2 ANQGSEA come from the germline V gene. This CDR3 reads CSARGEQRGLYTF. DNA of the CDR3: TGCAGCGCCCGAGGGGAGCAGCGAGGTCTCTACACCTTC.

In nucleotides, the CDR3 is TGTGCCAGCAGCTTAGGACAAACCCACTGGGAGCAGTACTTC. Residues: CASSLGQTHWEQYF. The V call is TRBV11-2, the J call TRBJ2-7; D not certain. CDR3 length: 14 amino acids. The germline V and J ends were trimmed by 1 base and 7 bases, with 14 bases remaining between them. Germline lookup yields CDR1 SGHAT and CDR2 FQNNGV.

V gene TRBV7-6 combines with J gene TRBJ2-7; 7 bases line up with TRBD2. The germline gives CDR1 SGHVS, CDR2 FNYEAQ. Trimming took 2 bases from V and 4 from J; bases not matched to a gene: 14. The CDR3 length is 17 residues. The CDR3 region is CASSLSAGVAGPYEQYF. The CDR3 DNA reads as TGTGCCAGCAGCTTATCGGCGGGGGTGGCCGGCCCTTACGAGCAGTACTTC.

The chain joins TRBV30 to TRBJ1-2; perhaps TRBD1 as D (6 bases). The CDR3 covers 14 residues. Germline lookup yields CDR1 GTSNPN and CDR2 SVGIG (reference sequence). Deletions cut 8 bases from V and 2 bases from J, with 18 bases between. Written as DNA, the CDR3 is TGTGCCCTCGTGGCAGGGGAAGGCAACTATGGCTACACCTTC. Protein product: CALVAGEGNYGYTF. Filled out from reference TRBV30 and TRBJ1-2, the complete variable domain reads SQTIHQWPATLVQPVGSPLSLECTVEGTSNPNLYWYRQAAGRGLQLLFYSVGIGQISSEVPQNLSASRPQDRQFILSSKKLLLSDSGFYLCALVAGEGNYGYTFGSGTRLTVV.

With respect to this clone: Germline and junction disagree at one end, which may indicate a read error. This sequence joins TRBV9 and TRBJ2-7; TRBD2 matches 12 bases. The CDR3 sequence is 15 residues long. The germline V gene encodes CDR1 SGDLS and CDR2 YYNGEE. CDR3 nucleotides: TGTGCCGGCAGCCGCACTAGCGGGAGGAGCAACGAGCAGTACTTC. Its protein is CAGSRTSGRSNEQYF.

The count of this clone is one. The chain has TRBV15 and TRBJ2-2; D is undetermined. The CDR3 runs 11 residues. Per germline, CDR1 LNHNV and CDR2 YYDKDF (reference sequence). With 3 bases removed from V and 7 bases from J, the gap between germline ends came to 3 bases. CDR3 sequence reads: CATSRYGELFF. The CDR3 DNA sequence: TGTGCCACCAGCAGGTACGGGGAGCTGTTTTTT.

As regards this clone: In the same sample, other DNA sequences code for this CDR3. The rearrangement links TRBV5-1 to TRBJ2-5; D is ambiguous. V was clipped by 7 bases and J by 1 base, with 5 bases between them. Looked up from germline, CDR1 is SGHRS and CDR2 is YFSETQ. The CDR3 contains 11 residues. CDR3: CASSSQETQYF. DNA of the CDR3: TGCGCCAGCTCTTCCCAAGAGACCCAGTACTTC.

This chain uses TRBV18 with TRBJ2-5; 7 bases are shared with TRBD2. The CDR3 length is 14 residues. V shed 1 base, J shed 3 bases, and the junction held 2 bases outside the gene matches. Germline CDR1 reads KGHSH; CDR2 reads LQKENI. For the CDR3, the DNA is TGTGCCAGCTCACCACGGGGAGGGGAAGAGACCCAGTACTTC. Translating it yields CASSPRGGEETQYF.

The chain recombines TRBV7-9 with TRBJ2-3; 8 nucleotides align to TRBD2. V was pared by 5 bases and J by 5 bases, with 3 bases of the junction left unmatched. CDR3 length: 13 amino acids. CDR1 is SEHNR and CDR2 is FQNEAQ in the germline V gene (reference sequence). This CDR3 reads CASSPLAGDTQYF. The CDR3 DNA reads as TGTGCCAGCAGCCCTCTAGCGGGAGATACGCAGTATTTT.

DNA for the CDR3: TGTGCCAGCAGTCAAACAGGGGATGCCTACGAGCAGTACTTC. Translation gives CASSQTGDAYEQYF. The rearrangement uses TRBV6-1 and TRBJ2-7; 7 positions agree with TRBD1. This CDR3 contains 14 residues. Trimming at V came to 5 bases and at J to 2 bases, leaving 6 bases not matched to a gene. CDR1 MNHNS and CDR2 SASEGT come from the germline V gene.

The chain is built from TRBV30 and TRBJ1-6; TRBD1 might be the D (6 bases). V lost 3 bases and J lost 10, with 19 bases in between. Germline values: CDR1 GTSNPN, CDR2 SVGIG (reference sequence). The CDR3 runs to 15 residues. Here the CDR3 reads CAWRPQGYGESPLHF. In nucleotides, the CDR3 is TGTGCCTGGAGACCTCAGGGGTATGGTGAATCACCCCTCCACTTT.

This clone was observed many times. The rearrangement links TRBV5-1 to TRBJ1-1; 8 bases align to TRBD1. J lost 1 base, V lost 3 bases, and 2 bases had no gene match. Germline CDR1 reads SGHRS; CDR2 reads YFSETQ. The CDR3 totals 14 residues. For the CDR3, the DNA is TGCGCCAGCAGCTCAGGGGGCTCGAACACTGAAGCTTTCTTT. The encoded protein is CASSSGGSNTEAFF.

This clone has a single count. The V call is TRBV7-9, the J call TRBJ2-7; D perhaps matches TRBD1 (6 bases). The CDR3 covers 15 residues. Germline-derived CDR1 and CDR2 are SEHNR and FQNEAQ (reference sequence). The V end lost 4 bases, the J end lost 0 bases, and 13 bases lay between the germline ends. The CDR3 DNA reads as TGTGCCAGCAGCTCACAGGGTGGTCCCTCCTACGAGCAGTACTTC. It specifies CASSSQGGPSYEQYF.

The chain couples TRBV9 to TRBJ2-5; 12 bases line up with TRBD2. The CDR3 is 16 amino acids. Germline lookup yields CDR1 SGDLS and CDR2 YYNGEE. Trimming at V came to 3 bases and at J to 5 bases, leaving 8 bases not matched to a gene. CDR3 region: CASSAGLAGVRETQYF. The CDR3 coding sequence is TGTGCCAGCAGCGCGGGACTAGCGGGCGTTAGGGAGACCCAGTACTTC. The variable domain in full, completed from reference TRBV9 and TRBJ2-5, reads DSGVTQTPKHLITATGQRVTLRCSPRSGDLSVYWYQQSLDQGLQFLIQYYNGEERAKGNILERFSAQQFPDLHSELNLSSLELGDSALYFCASSAGLAGVRETQYFGPGTRLLVL.

The chain recombines TRBV4-1 with TRBJ1-6; 7 bases match TRBD1. This CDR3 region has 15 residues. The germline V gene has CDR1 MGHRA and CDR2 YSYEKL. V trimming: 8 bases; J trimming: 10 bases; junction bases outside the gene matches: 14. CDR3 amino acids: CASGGLTGKVSPLHF. DNA of the CDR3: TGCGCCAGCGGGGGATTGACAGGGAAGGTCTCACCCCTCCACTTT.

This chain joins TRBV29-1 and TRBJ2-1; D is possibly TRBD1 (7 bases). Deletions cut 3 bases from V and 9 bases from J, with 12 bases between. The germline CDR1 and CDR2 sequences are SQVTM and ANQGSEA. The CDR3 consists of 12 residues. The DNA of the CDR3 is TGCAGCGTTGAGGAGGGGGCGGTTGAGCAGTTCTTC. This sequence encodes CSVEEGAVEQFF.